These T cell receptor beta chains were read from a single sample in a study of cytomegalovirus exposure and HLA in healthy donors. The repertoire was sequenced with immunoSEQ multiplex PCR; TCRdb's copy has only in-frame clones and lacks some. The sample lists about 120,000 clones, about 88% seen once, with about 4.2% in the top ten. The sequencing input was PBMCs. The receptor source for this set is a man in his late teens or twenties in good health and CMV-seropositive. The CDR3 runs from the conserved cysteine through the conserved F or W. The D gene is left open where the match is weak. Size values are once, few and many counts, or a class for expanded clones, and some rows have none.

DNA: TGTGCCAGCAGATCCCTACAGGGGCAACAGGAGACCCAGTACTTC; CDR3: CASRSLQGQQETQYF; size: -; V: TRBV7-8; D: TRBD1; J: TRBJ2-5
DNA: TGCGCCAGCAGCCCGGACAGCCCGGAGCAGCCCCAGCATTTT; CDR3: CASSPDSPEQPQHF; size: few; V: TRBV5-1; D: -; J: TRBJ1-5
DNA: TGTGCCAGCAACGTGTACAGGGGACAGGGTCCTGAGCAGTTCTTC; CDR3: CASNVYRGQGPEQFF; size: -; V: TRBV2; D: TRBD1; J: TRBJ2-1
DNA: TGTGCCAGCAGCTTAGGAGGATCCCCGACCCAGTACTTC; CDR3: CASSLGGSPTQYF; size: -; V: TRBV7-2; D: -; J: TRBJ2-5
DNA: TGTGCCAGTAGTATGAGGGATAACGAGCAGTACTTC; CDR3: CASSMRDNEQYF; size: -; V: TRBV19; D: -; J: TRBJ2-7
DNA: TGCAGTGCTGGCCTATACAGTGAGCAGTTCTTC; CDR3: CSAGLYSEQFF; size: -; V: TRBV20-1; D: -; J: TRBJ2-1
DNA: TGTGCCAGCAGTTCAACAGGGGCTGGAAACACCATATATTTT; CDR3: CASSSTGAGNTIYF; size: once; V: TRBV27; D: TRBD1; J: TRBJ1-3
DNA: TGTGCCAGCAGCTCCGTAGGGGGTGATCAGCCCCAGCATTTT; CDR3: CASSSVGGDQPQHF; size: -; V: TRBV7-2; D: -; J: TRBJ1-5
DNA: TGTGCCAGCAGATCCGGGACAGGAGCCTACGAGCAGTACTTC; CDR3: CASRSGTGAYEQYF; size: once; V: TRBV11-1; D: TRBD1; J: TRBJ2-7
DNA: TGCGCCAGCAGCTTGAACGCTCAGGGCTCTGGAAACACCATATATTTT; CDR3: CASSLNAQGSGNTIYF; size: -; V: TRBV5-1; D: -; J: TRBJ1-3
DNA: TGTGCCAGTAGTACAGGATTGAACACTGAAGCTTTCTTT; CDR3: CASSTGLNTEAFF; size: -; V: TRBV19; D: -; J: TRBJ1-1
DNA: TGTGCCAGCAGCTTGGCCGGGAACTCCTACGAGCAGTACTTC; CDR3: CASSLAGNSYEQYF; size: -; V: TRBV5-5; D: -; J: TRBJ2-7
DNA: TGCAGCACCTGGACAGGGGGATACACTGAAGCTTTCTTT; CDR3: CSTWTGGYTEAFF; size: few; V: TRBV29-1; D: TRBD1; J: TRBJ1-1
DNA: TGTGCCAGCAGCGAAGTCACAGGGCAGCCCCAGCATTTT; CDR3: CASSEVTGQPQHF; size: few; V: TRBV6-1; D: -; J: TRBJ1-5
DNA: TGCGCCAGCAGCCAAGACGCCTTGCAGGGGACCAACAATGAGCAGTTCTTC; CDR3: CASSQDALQGTNNEQFF; size: -; V: TRBV4-1; D: -; J: TRBJ2-1
DNA: TGTGCCAGCAGTGACCGTCTTTACGGGACTAGCCCCCATGAGCAGTTCTTC; CDR3: CASSDRLYGTSPHEQFF; size: -; V: TRBV25-1; D: TRBD2; J: TRBJ2-1
DNA: TGTGCCAGCAGCTTGGCAGGGGGAGATCAGCCCCAGCATTTT; CDR3: CASSLAGGDQPQHF; size: -; V: TRBV5-4; D: TRBD1; J: TRBJ1-5
DNA: TGTGCCAGCAGCTTAGGGCGGGGGGGAGAAGAGACCCAGTACTTC; CDR3: CASSLGRGGEETQYF; size: -; V: TRBV5-6; D: TRBD2; J: TRBJ2-5
DNA: TGCAGCGCCTTAGTGGATACGCAGTATTTT; CDR3: CSALVDTQYF; size: -; V: TRBV29-1; D: -; J: TRBJ2-3
DNA: TGCGCCAACCCCCTGGGACAGTTTCACGTCGGGGAGCTGTTTTTT; CDR3: CANPLGQFHVGELFF; size: -; V: TRBV10-2; D: TRBD1; J: TRBJ2-2
DNA: TGTGCCAGCAGCGTAGGCGGGGCGGATACGCAGTATTTT; CDR3: CASSVGGADTQYF; size: -; V: TRBV9; D: -; J: TRBJ2-3
DNA: TGCAGCGCCAGATGGGGTAGGGGTGAAAAACTGTTTTTT; CDR3: CSARWGRGEKLFF; size: -; V: TRBV29-1; D: -; J: TRBJ1-4
DNA: TGTGCCAGCAGTTCAGAGACAGGGATAAACATTCAGTACTTC; CDR3: CASSSETGINIQYF; size: few; V: TRBV6-5; D: TRBD1; J: TRBJ2-4
DNA: TGTGCCAGCAGCACTAATCTTGGCGGGGCCCCTGACGATACGCAGTATTTT; CDR3: CASSTNLGGAPDDTQYF; size: once; V: TRBV5-6; D: -; J: TRBJ2-3
DNA: TGTGCCACCAGCAGAGATCGGACGGAGGGAGGCTACACCTTC; CDR3: CATSRDRTEGGYTF; size: few; V: TRBV15; D: -; J: TRBJ1-2
DNA: TGTGCCAGCAGTCCCGGTTCACCGCAGGGACTATTCTACGAGCAGTACTTC; CDR3: CASSPGSPQGLFYEQYF; size: -; V: TRBV27; D: TRBD2; J: TRBJ2-7
DNA: TGTGCCAGCAGTGAGACAGACACAAACACCGGGGAGCTGTTTTTT; CDR3: CASSETDTNTGELFF; size: -; V: TRBV6-1; D: -; J: TRBJ2-2
DNA: TGTGCCAGCAGCCCGCGCTCGACTAGCGGGGGTAGCACAGATACGCAGTATTTT; CDR3: CASSPRSTSGGSTDTQYF; size: -; V: TRBV7-6; D: TRBD2; J: TRBJ2-3
DNA: TGCGCCAGCAGGCCCTCCGGGACAGCTTCCGTTATCCCAGTCCGGCAGTACTTC; CDR3: CASRPSGTASVIPVRQYF; size: -; V: TRBV10-2; D: TRBD1; J: TRBJ2-7
DNA: TGCGCCAGCAGCCAAGATCACGGACTTCGCAATCAGCCCCAGCATTTT; CDR3: CASSQDHGLRNQPQHF; size: -; V: TRBV4-1; D: -; J: TRBJ1-5
DNA: TGTGCCAGCAGCCAATGGACAGGGGACCAGAATGAGCAGTTCTTC; CDR3: CASSQWTGDQNEQFF; size: -; V: TRBV7-6; D: TRBD1; J: TRBJ2-1
DNA: TGCGCCAGCAGCCGGGACAGGGTTTACGAGACCCAGTACTTC; CDR3: CASSRDRVYETQYF; size: -; V: TRBV5-1; D: TRBD1; J: TRBJ2-5
DNA: TGTGCCAGTAGTCCGTTACAGGGCCGTTATCAGCCCCAGCATTTT; CDR3: CASSPLQGRYQPQHF; size: -; V: TRBV19; D: -; J: TRBJ1-5
DNA: TGCGCCAGCAGCACTGGACAGGGGGCCTACGAGCAGTACTTC; CDR3: CASSTGQGAYEQYF; size: -; V: TRBV4-1; D: TRBD1; J: TRBJ2-7
DNA: TGTGCCAGCAGCTCCTACCTCAGGGGGCCCCTCGCCGAAGCTTTCTTT; CDR3: CASSSYLRGPLAEAFF; size: -; V: TRBV7-2; D: TRBD1; J: TRBJ1-1
DNA: TGCGCCAGCAGTAGAGACAGGGCCCGTGGGGGCGAGCAGTACTTC; CDR3: CASSRDRARGGEQYF; size: -; V: TRBV5-1; D: TRBD1; J: TRBJ2-7
DNA: TGTGCCAGCAGTTCACAGGGTAGGGTCAATCAGCCCCAGCATTTT; CDR3: CASSSQGRVNQPQHF; size: -; V: TRBV28; D: -; J: TRBJ1-5
DNA: TGTGCCAGCAGCCCCACTCCGTACCAAGAGACCCAGTACTTC; CDR3: CASSPTPYQETQYF; size: -; V: TRBV6-5; D: -; J: TRBJ2-5
DNA: TGTGCCAGTAGTATACTCGGCAGGGGCGGACGGGAGCTGTTTTTT; CDR3: CASSILGRGGRELFF; size: -; V: TRBV19; D: -; J: TRBJ2-2
DNA: TGTGCCACCAGCTACCGGGGTGGCGAGCAGTACTTC; CDR3: CATSYRGGEQYF; size: -; V: TRBV15; D: -; J: TRBJ2-7
DNA: TGTGCCAGCAGCTCTACTAGCGGGGGGGCCCACGAGCAGTACTTC; CDR3: CASSSTSGGAHEQYF; size: -; V: TRBV7-2; D: TRBD2; J: TRBJ2-7
DNA: TGTGCCAGCAGTGAGGACAGCTCCTACAATGAGCAGTTCTTC; CDR3: CASSEDSSYNEQFF; size: medium-sized; V: TRBV6-4; D: -; J: TRBJ2-1
DNA: TGCAGCGTTAGTAGAGGGCCGGGTACCGGGGAGCTGTTTTTT; CDR3: CSVSRGPGTGELFF; size: -; V: TRBV29-1; D: -; J: TRBJ2-2
DNA: TGTGCCAGTAGTATCGGCACGGGGAGGGGACGAGGAGAGACCCAGTACTTC; CDR3: CASSIGTGRGRGETQYF; size: -; V: TRBV19; D: TRBD2; J: TRBJ2-5
DNA: TGTGCCAGCAGCGTCCGACCGGGGGACAATCAGCCCCAGCATTTT; CDR3: CASSVRPGDNQPQHF; size: once; V: TRBV7-6; D: -; J: TRBJ1-5
DNA: TGCGCCAGCAGCCAAGCCTCGGGGGGGCCTTACGAGCAGTACTTC; CDR3: CASSQASGGPYEQYF; size: -; V: TRBV4-3; D: TRBD2; J: TRBJ2-7
DNA: TGTGCCAGCAGCCAATCTCCGGCAGGATCTCAGCCCCAGCATTTT; CDR3: CASSQSPAGSQPQHF; size: -; V: TRBV16; D: -; J: TRBJ1-5
DNA: TGTGCCAGCAGCTTAGAGGGACAGGCTGGCTACACCTTC; CDR3: CASSLEGQAGYTF; size: once; V: TRBV7-9; D: TRBD1; J: TRBJ1-2
DNA: TGCGCCAGCAGCCAACCCGCCGACAGGGACAAACAGTACTTC; CDR3: CASSQPADRDKQYF; size: few; V: TRBV4-1; D: TRBD1; J: TRBJ2-7
DNA: TGTGCCAGTACCCAAACAGGGTTCAATCAGCCCCAGCATTTT; CDR3: CASTQTGFNQPQHF; size: -; V: TRBV19; D: -; J: TRBJ1-5
DNA: TGTGCTAGTGCCCTGAGGACAGGGGTACACACTGAAGCTTTCTTT; CDR3: CASALRTGVHTEAFF; size: -; V: TRBV12-5; D: TRBD1; J: TRBJ1-1
DNA: TGTGCCAGCAGCTCGGGACTAGCGGGGCCCCAAGAGACCCAGTACTTC; CDR3: CASSSGLAGPQETQYF; size: -; V: TRBV7-2; D: TRBD2; J: TRBJ2-5
DNA: TGCGCCAGCAGTGAGCAGGGCTCTGGGGCCAACGTCCTGACTTTC; CDR3: CASSEQGSGANVLTF; size: -; V: TRBV10-2; D: -; J: TRBJ2-6
DNA: TGCGCCAGCAGCTTGGAGACAGGTCAAAGGGCCCTCCACTTT; CDR3: CASSLETGQRALHF; size: few; V: TRBV5-1; D: -; J: TRBJ1-6